A single sample is the source of the 28 T cell receptor beta chains below, sequenced in a study of T cells in localized non-small cell lung cancer. Assay used: immunoSEQ multiplex PCR; TCRdb lists only in-frame clones, some missing. This table holds roughly 84,000 clones, 70% to 90% found once. Sequenced here: peripheral blood, sampled before any cancer treatment. The receptor set was obtained from a woman aged 35 to 69 with stage I squamous cell lung carcinoma.

This clone was observed a handful of times. The chain is built from TRBV27 and TRBJ2-3; maybe TRBD2 (6 bases). CDR3 size: 15 residues. Germline V gene sequence: CDR1 MNHEY, CDR2 SMNVEV (reference sequence). The ends were cut back, 3 bases at V and 5 bases at J, with 15 bases in the middle. CDR3 DNA sequence: TGTGCCAGCAGTTTTGGGCGGGGATTAGGAGATACGCAGTATTTT. This sequence encodes CASSFGRGLGDTQYF.

The V and J genes are TRBV27 and TRBJ2-2; D not certain. Germline V CDR1 and CDR2: MNHEY, SMNVEV (reference sequence). This CDR3 has 14 residues. V shed 6 bases and J shed 3 bases, with 11 bases lying between them. The chain's CDR3 is CASSDTWDTGELFF. DNA for the CDR3: TGTGCCAGCAGCGATACGTGGGACACCGGGGAGCTGTTTTTT.

The chain is built from TRBV28 and TRBJ1-5; a weak D match, TRBD1 (5 bases). The CDR3 sequence is 14 residues long. V lost 4 bases and J lost 2, with 9 bases in between. From germline, CDR1 is MDHEN and CDR2 SYDVKM. CDR3 loop: CASSWGPGNQPQHF. CDR3 nucleotide sequence: TGTGCCAGCAGTTGGGGACCTGGCAATCAGCCCCAGCATTTT. The whole variable domain, filled in from reference TRBV28 and TRBJ1-5, reads DVKVTQSSRYLVKRTGEKVFLECVQDMDHENMFWYRQDPGLGLRLIYFSYDVKMKEKGDIPEGYSVSREKKERFSLILESASTNQTSMYLCASSWGPGNQPQHFGDGTRLSIL.

The chain recombines TRBV5-6 with TRBJ1-4; weak D call: TRBD1 (6 bases). Germline V gene data show CDR1 as SGHDT and CDR2 as YYEEEE. Trimming left V 1 base short and J 3 bases short, with 13 bases between. This CDR3 region has 16 residues. In DNA form, the CDR3 reads TGTGCCAGCAGCTTGTGGGGGGGACACTCTAATGAAAAACTGTTTTTT. Translating gives CASSLWGGHSNEKLFF.

CDR3 protein: CASSTGTLQETQYF. The CDR3 bases are TGTGCCAGCAGCACCGGGACCCTACAAGAGACCCAGTACTTC. The chain links TRBV6-1 to TRBJ2-5; either TRBD1 or TRBD2 may supply D (5 bases each). This CDR3 spans 14 amino acids. V was cut by 6 bases and J by 2 bases, with 13 bases left in between. CDR1 MNHNS and CDR2 SASEGT come from the germline V gene.

J is TRBJ1-5 and V is TRBV6-5; D possibly corresponds to TRBD1 (6 bases). This CDR3 is built from 15 residues. V was pared by 4 bases and J by 0 bases, with 10 bases between. In germline, CDR1 is MNHEY, CDR2 SVGAGI. The CDR3, as DNA: TGTGCCAGCAGTTCCGGACAGTATAGCAATCAGCCCCAGCATTTT. Translating gives CASSSGQYSNQPQHF.

This clone was observed a handful of times. The gene calls are TRBV10-2 and TRBJ1-2, with D perhaps matching TRBD1 (6 bases). Looked up from germline, CDR1 is WSHSY and CDR2 is SAAADI. The length of the CDR3 is 15 residues. The V and J ends lost 3 bases and 2 bases respectively, with 13 bases between them. CDR3 sequence reads: CASSEMGGANYGYTF. In DNA form, the CDR3 reads TGCGCCAGCAGTGAAATGGGGGGCGCCAACTATGGCTACACCTTC.

V gene TRBV27 combines with J gene TRBJ2-2; possible D gene TRBD1, 6 bases. There are 16 residues in the CDR3. From germline, CDR1 is MNHEY and CDR2 SMNVEV (reference sequence). V gave up 6 bases and J gave up 5 bases, with 19 bases separating them. CDR3 DNA: TGTGCCAGCAGGGAACAGGGTTTCGCCTTTACCGGGGAGCTGTTTTTT. It encodes CASREQGFAFTGELFF.

The V and J genes are TRBV2 and TRBJ1-6; 7 bases are a match to TRBD1. The trim removed 9 bases at V and 10 bases at J, leaving 9 bases unmatched. Per germline, CDR1 SNHLY and CDR2 FYNNEI. This CDR3 region has 13 residues. CDR3 DNA sequence: TGTGCCAGTCGGACAGGCGCTCACTCACCCCTCCACTTT. Protein: CASRTGAHSPLHF.

The genes are TRBV15 and TRBJ1-3; a weak D match, TRBD1 (5 bases). V was clipped by 1 base and J by 0 bases, with 19 bases between them. The CDR3 is made up of 19 amino acids. Germline CDR1 and CDR2: LNHNV and YYDKDF (reference sequence). CDR3 region: CATSRAFSGLSDSGNTIYF. CDR3 sequence (DNA): TGTGCCACCAGCAGAGCTTTCTCGGGACTTTCAGACTCTGGAAACACCATATATTTT. Full variable domain (missing parts from reference TRBV15 and TRBJ1-3): DAMVIQNPRYQVTQFGKPVTLSCSQTLNHNVMYWYQQKSSQAPKLLFHYYDKDFNNEADTPDNFQSRRPNTSFCFLDIRSPGLGDTAMYLCATSRAFSGLSDSGNTIYFGEGSWLTVV.

The chain combines TRBV7-2 with TRBJ2-1, with a possible D match to TRBD1 (7 bases). The germline gives CDR1 SGHTA, CDR2 FQGNSA. The CDR3 is made up of 13 amino acids. The V and J ends lost 4 bases and 8 bases respectively, with 12 bases between them. The CDR3 DNA follows: TGTGCCAGCAGCTACGCAGGGGGGCATGAGCAGTTCTTC. It translates to CASSYAGGHEQFF. Using reference TRBV7-2 and TRBJ2-1 for the parts outside the CDR3, the full variable domain is GAGVSQSPSNKVTEKGKDVELRCDPISGHTALYWYRQSLGQGLEFLIYFQGNSAPDKSGLPSDRFSAERTGGSVSTLTIQRTQQEDSAVYLCASSYAGGHEQFFGPGTRLTVL.

The chain links TRBV6-5 to TRBJ1-1, with 7 bases aligning to TRBD1. Germline values: CDR1 MNHEY, CDR2 SVGAGI. The CDR3 covers 14 residues. V trimming: 6 bases; J trimming: 1 base; junction bases outside the gene matches: 5. CDR3 sequence (DNA): TGTGCCAGCAGCATCGACAGGGCGAACACTGAAGCTTTCTTT. It is translated as CASSIDRANTEAFF.

V gene TRBV7-2 combines with J gene TRBJ1-1; no clear D gene. Germline CDR1 and CDR2: SGHTA and FQGNSA. Trimming stripped 3 bases from V and 6 bases from J, with 8 bases between. CDR3 size: 12 residues. This chain's CDR3 is CASSFAPSEAFF. The CDR3 nucleotides are TGTGCCAGCAGCTTTGCTCCCTCTGAAGCTTTCTTT.

The chain couples TRBV4-2 to TRBJ2-2; TRBD2 agrees at 11 bases. The CDR3 has 17 amino acids. V shed 1 base, J shed 7 bases, and the junction held 8 bases outside the gene matches. Germline V gene sequence: CDR1 LGHNA, CDR2 YNFKEQ. CDR3 region: CASSQATSGGWGGELFF. In DNA, the CDR3 is TGTGCCAGCAGCCAAGCCACTAGCGGGGGATGGGGCGGGGAGCTGTTTTTT.

The gene calls are TRBV5-4 and TRBJ2-3; 8 positions agree with TRBD2. This CDR3 spans 17 amino acids. CDR1 and CDR2 (germline): SGHNT, YYREEE (reference sequence). With V trimmed by 3 bases and J by 5 bases, 14 bases remained unmatched. The CDR3: CASSSTTAGGGIDTQYF. For the CDR3, the DNA is TGTGCCAGCAGCTCCACCACCGCGGGGGGTGGGATAGATACGCAGTATTTT.

The rearrangement joins TRBV30 to TRBJ2-3, with a weak D call TRBD1 (5 bases). The germline V gene has CDR1 GTSNPN and CDR2 SVGIG (reference sequence). Deletions cut 2 bases from V and 1 base from J, with 10 bases between. The CDR3 runs to 14 residues. The CDR3 loop reads CAWSQGLGTDTQYF. The CDR3, as DNA: TGTGCCTGGAGTCAGGGATTGGGCACAGATACGCAGTATTTT. Based on the CDR3 plus reference TRBV30 and TRBJ2-3, the full variable domain is SQTIHQWPATLVQPVGSPLSLECTVEGTSNPNLYWYRQAAGRGLQLLFYSVGIGQISSEVPQNLSASRPQDRQFILSSKKLLLSDSGFYLCAWSQGLGTDTQYFGPGTRLTVL.

In regard to this clone: Other nucleotide sequences from this sample produce the same CDR3. CDR3 nucleotide sequence: TGTGCCAGCTCACCACCAGTATACAATGAGCAGTTCTTC. This codes for CASSPPVYNEQFF. The V and J genes are TRBV18 and TRBJ2-1; D gene ambiguous. Deletions cut 0 bases from V and 4 bases from J, with 4 bases between. This CDR3 is 13 amino acids long. Germline CDR1 reads KGHSH; CDR2 reads LQKENI.

The chain links TRBV14 to TRBJ2-7; perhaps D is TRBD1 or TRBD2 (5 bases each). Germline CDR1 is SGHDN and CDR2 is FVKESK. Trimming removed 4 bases from V and 0 bases from J, with 10 bases in between. CDR3 length: 14 amino acids. The CDR3 bases are TGTGCCAGCAGCCCTCCGGGACGCTCCTACGAGCAGTACTTC. Translated: CASSPPGRSYEQYF.

V usage is TRBV7-9 and J usage is TRBJ2-3, with D possibly TRBD1 on 5 matching bases. This CDR3 has 19 residues. Per the germline V gene, CDR1 is SEHNR and CDR2 is FQNEAQ (reference sequence). V was trimmed by 1 base and J by 2 bases, leaving 22 bases between them. This chain's CDR3 is CASSLGSGSGPSFTDTQYF. The CDR3 DNA reads TGTGCCAGCAGCTTAGGATCAGGGTCAGGGCCAAGCTTCACAGATACGCAGTATTTT.

The chain is built from TRBV5-1 and TRBJ1-1, with D unresolved. This CDR3 has 14 residues. In germline, CDR1 is SGHRS, CDR2 YFSETQ. V was pared by 4 bases and J by 0 bases, with 10 bases between. The CDR3 loop reads CASSRTGMNTEAFF. CDR3 DNA sequence: TGCGCCAGCAGCCGAACGGGAATGAACACTGAAGCTTTCTTT.

The rearrangement uses TRBV5-1 and TRBJ1-3, with TRBD1 matching over 9 bases. CDR3 length: 17 residues. After removal of 3 bases from V and 0 bases from J, the junction contained 7 bases not matched to a gene. Germline V lookup: CDR1 SGHRS, CDR2 YFSETQ. This chain's CDR3 is CASSWGTGGFSGNTIYF. The DNA for the CDR3 is TGCGCCAGCAGCTGGGGCACAGGGGGCTTCTCTGGAAACACCATATATTTT.

This clone came up many times. The chain couples TRBV12-5 to TRBJ2-3; D is undetermined. This CDR3 contains 9 residues. From germline, CDR1 is LGHNT and CDR2 FRNRAP. Trimming removed 7 bases at V and 4 bases at J, with 0 bases between. This chain's CDR3 is CASADTQYF. CDR3 nucleotide sequence: TGTGCTAGTGCAGATACGCAGTATTTT. The variable domain in full, completed from reference TRBV12-5 and TRBJ2-3, reads DARVTQTPRHKVTEMGQEVTMRCQPILGHNTVFWYRQTMMQGLELLAYFRNRAPLDDSGMPKDRFSAEMPDATLATLKIQPSEPRDSAVYFCASADTQYFGPGTRLTVL.

The chain joins TRBV5-1 to TRBJ1-1; no clear D. Trimming took 2 bases from V and 0 from J, leaving 8 bases between them. Germline CDR1 reads SGHRS; CDR2 reads YFSETQ. This CDR3 is 14 amino acids long. CDR3 DNA: TGCGCCAGCAGCTTCGACCTCCTGAACACTGAAGCTTTCTTT. Translated: CASSFDLLNTEAFF.

This chain links TRBV5-4 with TRBJ2-1; no reliable D call. The V end lost 4 bases, the J end lost 2 bases, and 10 bases lay between the germline ends. Germline V gene data show CDR1 as SGHNT and CDR2 as YYREEE (reference sequence). The length of the CDR3 is 14 residues. The CDR3 protein is CASSPGSTYNEQFF. The CDR3 DNA reads TGTGCCAGCAGCCCGGGTAGTACCTACAATGAGCAGTTCTTC.

The V gene is TRBV19, the J gene TRBJ2-7; D may be TRBD1 (6 bases). Trimming left V 4 bases short and J 3 bases short, with 16 bases between. Germline assignment: CDR1 LNHDA and CDR2 SQIVND (reference sequence). The CDR3 length is 15 residues. The CDR3 nucleotides are TGTGCCAGTAGTAGGAAGAGACAGGACTTCTACGAGCAGTACTTC. Its translation: CASSRKRQDFYEQYF.

The V call is TRBV2, the J call TRBJ2-2, with a possible D match to TRBD2 (6 bases). V was shortened by 2 bases and J by 1 base, with 17 bases between the two germline ends. Germline assignment: CDR1 SNHLY and CDR2 FYNNEI. This CDR3 has 18 amino acids. CDR3 amino acids: CASSEMPGLAVNTGELFF. CDR3 coding DNA: TGTGCCAGCAGTGAAATGCCAGGGTTAGCGGTGAACACCGGGGAGCTGTTTTTT.

CDR3 region: CASSLVGSGWGYTF. Here the CDR3 DNA reads TGTGCCAGCAGCTTGGTGGGCTCCGGGTGGGGCTACACCTTC. The chain has TRBV5-4 and TRBJ1-2; D not resolved. Trimming took off 0 bases at V and 8 bases at J, with 14 bases between the two ends. This CDR3 has 14 amino acids. Germline lookup yields CDR1 SGHNT and CDR2 YYREEE (reference sequence).

This chain links TRBV5-4 with TRBJ1-1; 9 nucleotides align to TRBD1. Germline-derived CDR1 and CDR2 are SGHNT and YYREEE (reference sequence). V lost 4 bases and J lost 1; bases outside the gene matches: 5. The CDR3 is 15 residues long. CDR3 DNA: TGTGCCAGCAGCCCCTACAGGGGGCAGAACACTGAAGCTTTCTTT. Translating it yields CASSPYRGQNTEAFF.